Below are 5 T cell receptor beta chains sequenced from a single sample in a study of molecular identifiers for immune sequencing clone quantification. MiXCR, run by TCRdb on the PCR reads, gives a single entry per CDR3 protein. The sample carries under 600,000 distinct CDR3 sequences, about 21% recorded once. The sequencing sample was made of naive CD8+ T cells from blood, with Jurkat cell RNA spiked in. Sample subset: FACS-sorted CD8+CD4-CCR7+CD45RA+ naive T cells. These TCRs come from a human donor in good health. Some libraries in this study had Jurkat cell RNA spiked in.

The chain combines TRBV11-2 with TRBJ1-1; D gene ambiguous. The CDR3 sequence is 17 residues long. V lost 1 base and J 3 bases, leaving 18 bases between the germline ends. Germline V gene data show CDR1 as SGHAT and CDR2 as FQNNGV. CDR3 DNA sequence: TGTGCCAGCAGCTTAGTTGGGTTCGGGGAGGTGGACACTGAAGCTTTCTTT. It codes for CASSLVGFGEVDTEAFF.

The chain employs TRBV20-1 and TRBJ2-3, with 10 nucleotides matching TRBD2. The CDR3 loop spans 17 amino acids. With V trimmed by 5 bases and J by 0 bases, 11 bases remained unmatched. CDR1 DFQATT and CDR2 SNEGSKA come from the germline V gene (reference sequence). CDR3 amino acids: CSAEPPGTSVSTDTQYF. The CDR3 nucleotides read TGCAGTGCTGAACCGCCGGGGACTAGCGTTAGCACAGATACGCAGTATTTT.

This clonotype was counted between two and nine times. This chain connects TRBV27 to TRBJ1-4; D is uncertain. With 6 bases removed from V and 8 bases from J, the gap between germline ends came to 16 bases. CDR3 size: 14 residues. Germline V gene lookup returns CDR1 MNHEY and CDR2 SMNVEV (reference sequence). The CDR3 region is CASRSGSVGEKLFF. CDR3 DNA sequence: TGTGCCAGCAGGTCGGGCTCGGTGGGAGAAAAACTGTTTTTT. The full variable domain, with the rest looked up from reference TRBV27 and TRBJ1-4, is EAQVTQNPRYLITVTGKKLTVTCSQNMNHEYMSWYRQDPGLGLRQIYYSMNVEVTDKGDVPEGYKVSRKEKRNFPLILESPSPNQTSLYFCASRSGSVGEKLFFGSGTQLSVL.

The chain links TRBV11-3 to TRBJ2-1; 8 positions match TRBD2. The CDR3 runs to 14 residues. The germline V gene has CDR1 SGHNT and CDR2 YENEEA. After removal of 5 bases from V and 3 bases from J, the junction contained 3 bases not matched to a gene. This CDR3 reads CASSLTSGYNEQFF. The CDR3 bases are TGTGCCAGCAGCCTTACTAGCGGCTACAATGAGCAGTTCTTC.

This clonotype was seen many times. The J gene is TRBJ2-1, the V gene TRBV28; 7 nucleotides align to TRBD1. V was clipped by 5 bases and J by 12 bases; unmatched bases: 7. CDR3 length: 12 residues. Germline V gives CDR1 MDHEN, CDR2 SYDVKM. The CDR3 protein is CASSLDRALQFF. The CDR3 region has the DNA TGTGCCAGCAGTCTCGACAGGGCGCTGCAGTTCTTC.